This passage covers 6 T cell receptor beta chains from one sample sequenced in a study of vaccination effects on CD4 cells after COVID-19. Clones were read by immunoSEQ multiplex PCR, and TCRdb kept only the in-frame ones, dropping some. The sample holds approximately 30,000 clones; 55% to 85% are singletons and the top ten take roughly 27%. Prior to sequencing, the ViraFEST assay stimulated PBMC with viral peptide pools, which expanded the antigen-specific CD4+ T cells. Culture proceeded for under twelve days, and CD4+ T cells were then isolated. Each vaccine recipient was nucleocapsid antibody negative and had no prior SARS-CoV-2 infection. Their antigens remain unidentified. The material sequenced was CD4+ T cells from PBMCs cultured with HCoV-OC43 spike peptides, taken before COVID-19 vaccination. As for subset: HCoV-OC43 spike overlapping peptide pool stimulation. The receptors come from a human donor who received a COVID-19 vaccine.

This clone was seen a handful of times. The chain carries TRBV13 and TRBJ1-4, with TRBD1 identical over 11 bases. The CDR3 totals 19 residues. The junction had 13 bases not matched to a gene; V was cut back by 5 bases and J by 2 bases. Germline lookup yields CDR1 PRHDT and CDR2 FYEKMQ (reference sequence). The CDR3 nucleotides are TGTGCCAGCAGCCCACGGACAGGGGGCGGTCGGGTGACTAATGAAAAACTGTTTTTT. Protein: CASSPRTGGGRVTNEKLFF.

The DNA for the CDR3 is TGTGCCAGCAGCCCCAAAGGCGGGGTCGGCTACACCTTC. The encoded protein is CASSPKGGVGYTF. The V call is TRBV5-4, the J call TRBJ1-2; D ambiguous. The V and J ends lost 4 bases and 8 bases respectively, with 15 bases between them. The CDR3 contains 13 residues. Per the germline V gene, CDR1 is SGHNT and CDR2 is YYREEE (reference sequence).

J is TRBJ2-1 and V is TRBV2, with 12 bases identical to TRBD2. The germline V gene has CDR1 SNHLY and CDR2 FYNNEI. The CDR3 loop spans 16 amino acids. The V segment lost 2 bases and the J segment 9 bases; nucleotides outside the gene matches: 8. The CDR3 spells CASSERSSGGAGEQFF. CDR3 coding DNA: TGTGCCAGCAGTGAACGCTCTAGCGGGGGGGCGGGTGAGCAGTTCTTC. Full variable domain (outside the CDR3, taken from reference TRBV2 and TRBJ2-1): EPEVTQTPSHQVTQMGQEVILRCVPISNHLYFYWYRQILGQKVEFLVSFYNNEISEKSEIFDDQFSVERPDGSNFTLKIRSTKLEDSAMYFCASSERSSGGAGEQFFGPGTRLTVL.

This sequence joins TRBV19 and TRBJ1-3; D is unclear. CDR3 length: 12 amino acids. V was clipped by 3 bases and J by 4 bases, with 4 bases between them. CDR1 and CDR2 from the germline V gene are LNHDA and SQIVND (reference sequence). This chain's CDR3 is CASSILGNTIYF. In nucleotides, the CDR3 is TGTGCCAGTAGTATCTTGGGAAACACCATATATTTT.

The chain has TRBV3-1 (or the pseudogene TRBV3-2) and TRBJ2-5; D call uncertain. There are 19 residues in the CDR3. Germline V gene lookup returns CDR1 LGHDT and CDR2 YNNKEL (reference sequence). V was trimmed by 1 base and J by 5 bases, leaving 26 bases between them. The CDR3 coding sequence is TGTGCCAGCAGCCAAGGACGGGTTCGCGGTATTACGGAAGGGGAGACCCAGTACTTC. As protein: CASSQGRVRGITEGETQYF.

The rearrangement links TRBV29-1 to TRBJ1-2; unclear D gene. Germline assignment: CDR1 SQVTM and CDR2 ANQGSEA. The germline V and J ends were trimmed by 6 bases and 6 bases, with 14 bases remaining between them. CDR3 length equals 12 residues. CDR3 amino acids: CSVADGWDGYTF. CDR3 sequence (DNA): TGCAGCGTCGCGGACGGCTGGGATGGCTACACCTTC.